This T cell receptor beta chain comes out of a study of tissue T cells after allogeneic stem cell transplantation. This clone was counted a few times. Its target is unknown. Several lines of graft-versus-host disease therapy were given to all patients, all with gastrointestinal involvement. Libraries were prepared by immunoSEQ multiplex PCR; TCRdb keeps only in-frame clonotypes and omits some of them. The table has 1,500 to 2,000 clones, 75% to 80% seen once. CDR3 length: 13 amino acids. V was clipped by 5 bases and J by 6 bases, with 14 bases between them. CDR1 and CDR2 from the germline V gene are LNHDA and SQIVND (reference sequence). The study, taken as a whole, reports: Limitations included a small, clinically heterogeneous cohort and limited sampling depth. Anatomically similar tissues had similar TCR repertoires within each patient. Motif-based clustering found tissue-specific repertoire signatures shared across patients, though few clones were shared.

The clonotype originates from a male patient aged 40 to 69 with steroid-refractory graft-versus-host disease after an allogeneic stem cell transplant. The T cells may come from the graft donor. This material consisted of colon tissue, taken at autopsy. This rearrangement joins TRBV19 to TRBJ2-7; D may be TRBD2 (5 bases). The CDR3 region is CASSDGWRFEQYF. The CDR3 coding sequence is TGTGCCAGTAGTGACGGTTGGAGGTTCGAGCAGTACTTC.